Included here is one T cell receptor beta chain sequence, with context. A J-beta primer mix and a sample-barcoded 5' primer were used in a second PCR of roughly 7 to 12 cycles. TCRdb recomputed calls from the 5' RACE reads with MiXCR, one row per CDR3 protein. The repertoire holds about 1.4 million distinct CDR3 sequences, with roughly 59% as singletons. This entry is derived from a study of blood T cells in healthy people across ages. The specimen was blood. The receptor was isolated from a man between 18 and 35 years old in good health.

As DNA, the CDR3 is TGTGCCAGCAGCCAAGACATAGGGAACACTGAAGCTTTCTTT. It codes for CASSQDIGNTEAFF. The chain is built from TRBV14 and TRBJ1-1; D is ambiguous. The CDR3 runs to 14 residues. Germline V gene lookup returns CDR1 SGHDN and CDR2 FVKESK. The ends were cut back, 0 bases at V and 1 base at J, with 6 bases in the middle.